This entry lists 17 T cell receptor beta chains sequenced from one sample in a study of OX40 agonist ivuxolimab in advanced cancers. The data were produced by immunoSEQ multiplex PCR, yet TCRdb's version contains in-frame clones alone and is incomplete. The repertoire consists of 42,000 or so clones, with 81% occurring once and the leading ten covering over 2.5%. This material consisted of CD4+ or CD8+ T cells sorted from blood, taken in a trial of the OX40 agonist ivuxolimab. These receptors came from an adult with an advanced solid tumor such as melanoma, head and neck, liver or kidney cancer.

The genes are TRBV5-1 and TRBJ2-5; no clear D. The CDR3 extends over 12 amino acids. Trimming left V 2 bases short and J 3 bases short, with 5 bases between. CDR1 is SGHRS, CDR2 YFSETQ, per germline. DNA of the CDR3: TGCGCCAGCAGCTTTTCCGAAGAGACCCAGTACTTC. Its protein product is CASSFSEETQYF.

The chain carries TRBV7-3 and TRBJ2-2; TRBD2 aligns across 8 bases. The CDR3 consists of 15 residues. CDR1 and CDR2 from the germline V gene are SGHTA and FQGTGA. The ends lost 2 bases at V and 5 bases at J; junction bases unmatched: 4. CDR3 protein: CASSLLASGTGELFF. For the CDR3, the DNA is TGTGCCAGCAGCTTATTGGCTAGCGGGACCGGGGAGCTGTTTTTT.

V and J are TRBV19 and TRBJ1-6; D not certain. Germline V gene lookup returns CDR1 LNHDA and CDR2 SQIVND (reference sequence). The CDR3 runs to 15 residues. V gave up 4 bases and J gave up 13 bases, with 20 bases separating them. DNA for the CDR3: TGTGCCAGTAGTAAAGATTCGGACGGTACGTTCCCCCTCCACTTT. Its translation: CASSKDSDGTFPLHF.

The rearrangement links TRBV5-4 to TRBJ2-7; D assignment may be TRBD1 or TRBD2 (6 bases each). CDR1 is SGHNT and CDR2 is YYREEE in the germline V gene (reference sequence). Trimming took 1 base from V and 0 from J, leaving 11 bases between them. The CDR3 covers 15 residues. The CDR3 sequence: CASSLWGADSYEQYV. The CDR3 DNA is TGTGCCAGCAGCTTGTGGGGGGCAGACTCCTACGAGCAGTACGTC.

This clone was recorded once. J is TRBJ1-3 and V is TRBV2; no clear D gene. Germline V gives CDR1 SNHLY, CDR2 FYNNEI. V was cut by 4 bases and J by 2 bases, with 6 bases left in between. This CDR3 is built from 13 residues. The CDR3 DNA is TGTGCCAGCAGTGGCGAGACTGGAAACACCATATATTTT. Its translation: CASSGETGNTIYF.

This clone occurred once. This chain links TRBV15 with TRBJ1-1, with D perhaps matching TRBD1 (6 bases). Trimming pared 1 base from V and 4 bases from J, leaving 10 bases between. Germline CDR1 LNHNV, CDR2 YYDKDF (reference sequence). The CDR3 is made up of 14 amino acids. The CDR3, as DNA: TGTGCCACCAGCAGAGGAGGGGGTAGCACTGAAGCTTTCTTT. This translates into CATSRGGGSTEAFF.

The chain has TRBV7-9 and TRBJ1-2, with 7 bases that match TRBD1. Per germline, CDR1 SEHNR and CDR2 FQNEAQ (reference sequence). Trimming cost V 0 bases and J 4 bases; bases outside gene matches: 8. The CDR3 has 16 residues. CDR3 in amino acids: CASSLATGQSIYGYTF. The CDR3 DNA follows: TGTGCCAGCAGCTTAGCCACGGGACAGTCTATCTATGGCTACACCTTC.

The rearrangement links TRBV11-2 to TRBJ1-1; D gene uncertain. Trimming shortened V by 0 bases and J by 3 bases, and 11 bases separated the two germline ends. The V gene's germline CDR1 is SGHAT and CDR2 FQNNGV. This CDR3 contains 15 residues. The CDR3 coding sequence is TGTGCCAGCAGCTTAGATCGGGCCCGATACACTGAAGCTTTCTTT. This encodes CASSLDRARYTEAFF.

CDR3 DNA sequence: TGTGCCAGCAGCTTTCGCGGACTAGCGTCCCCCGATGAGCAGTTCTTC. Translated, it gives CASSFRGLASPDEQFF. This chain links TRBV7-9 with TRBJ2-1, with 9 bases identical to TRBD2. The CDR3 length is 16 residues. V gave up 3 bases and J gave up 8 bases; unmatched junction bases: 11. Germline V gene data show CDR1 as SEHNR and CDR2 as FQNEAQ (reference sequence).

The CDR3 DNA reads as TGCGCCAGCAGCTTCGGACCGCTTGAAAAACTGTTTTTT. It encodes CASSFGPLEKLFF. The chain employs TRBV5-1 and TRBJ1-4; D call uncertain. The CDR3 is 13 residues long. Germline V gene lookup returns CDR1 SGHRS and CDR2 YFSETQ. V was pared by 2 bases and J by 7 bases, with 9 bases between.

This chain connects TRBV29-1 to TRBJ2-3; no clear D gene. There are 12 residues in the CDR3. V was shortened by 6 bases and J by 4 bases, with 11 bases between the two germline ends. Germline CDR1 and CDR2: SQVTM and ANQGSEA. CDR3 coding DNA: TGCAGCGTGAACGACGGTTCAGATACGCAGTATTTT. Translation: CSVNDGSDTQYF.

The rearrangement uses TRBV5-1 and TRBJ2-2; maybe TRBD1 (6 bases). The V gene's germline CDR1 is SGHRS and CDR2 YFSETQ. Trimming pared 4 bases from V and 1 base from J, leaving 8 bases between. The CDR3 spans 14 residues. DNA of the CDR3: TGCGCCAGCAGCCCGGGACAGAACACCGGGGAGCTGTTTTTT. It yields the protein CASSPGQNTGELFF.

The table lists this clone with a count of one. The chain recombines TRBV28 with TRBJ2-3; D is uncertain. Per the germline V gene, CDR1 is MDHEN and CDR2 is SYDVKM. The CDR3 spans 15 residues. The V and J ends lost 5 bases and 3 bases respectively, with 15 bases between them. The CDR3 nucleotides read TGTGCCAGCAGTCCGGGTGGGGTGAGAACAGATACGCAGTATTTT. Translated, it gives CASSPGGVRTDTQYF.

A few counts support this clone. V usage is TRBV5-4 and J usage is TRBJ1-1; tentative D call: TRBD1 (5 bases). The V end was cut by 1 base, the J end by 9 bases, with 25 bases between. Germline CDR1 SGHNT, CDR2 YYREEE (reference sequence). The CDR3 has 17 amino acids. The CDR3 protein is CASSLSLDRAFESKAFF. The CDR3 bases are TGTGCCAGCAGCTTGTCCTTAGACAGAGCCTTCGAGTCTAAAGCTTTCTTT.

The V gene is TRBV2, the J gene TRBJ2-5; D is unresolved. This CDR3 region has 13 residues. Trimming took 3 bases from V and 4 from J, leaving 9 bases between them. Germline assignment: CDR1 SNHLY and CDR2 FYNNEI. CDR3 amino acids: CASSDRSRETQYF. CDR3 nucleotide sequence: TGTGCCAGCAGTGACAGATCACGAGAGACCCAGTACTTC.

The rearrangement uses TRBV18 and TRBJ1-3, with D unclear. Germline values: CDR1 KGHSH, CDR2 LQKENI. This CDR3 is 14 amino acids long. The germline V and J ends were trimmed by 3 bases and 0 bases, with 6 bases remaining between them. The CDR3 sequence is CASSPVVSGNTIYF. The DNA of the CDR3 is TGTGCCAGCTCACCCGTTGTCTCTGGAAACACCATATATTTT. Filled out from reference TRBV18 and TRBJ1-3, the complete variable domain reads NAGVMQNPRHLVRRRGQEARLRCSPMKGHSHVYWYRQLPEEGLKFMVYLQKENIIDESGMPKERFSAEFPKEGPSILRIQQVVRGDSAAYFCASSPVVSGNTIYFGEGSWLTVV.

The CDR3 protein is CASSDREYEQYF. The CDR3 DNA sequence: TGTGCCAGCAGTGATCGCGAATACGAGCAGTACTTC. The genes are TRBV25-1 and TRBJ2-7; unclear D gene. The CDR3 sequence is 12 residues long. Trimming removed 3 bases from V and 4 bases from J, with 7 bases in between. In germline, CDR1 is MGHDK, CDR2 SYGVNS.